The present entry profiles one T cell receptor (beta chain) with its context. Its antigen is currently unknown. Researchers ran the PCR with 60 Vbeta and 13 Jbeta primers. The data were produced by immunoSEQ multiplex PCR, yet TCRdb's version contains in-frame clones alone and is incomplete. This table holds 150,000 to 200,000 clones, approximately 88% found once. Each donor was nominally healthy when sampled (though unrecorded immune exposures were likely). These data are taken from a study of cytomegalovirus exposure and HLA in healthy donors. General observations from the study: Specific recognition of CMV antigens was confirmed in vitro for a few chains (all CMV-associated). Sequencing probably produced one cluster of sequence variants that were highly shared.

CDR1 and CDR2 from the germline V gene are MNHEY and SVGAGI. This CDR3 has 14 amino acids. V lost 8 bases to trimming and J lost 0 bases; unmatched junction nucleotides: 4. The V gene is TRBV6-5, the J gene TRBJ2-3; 8 nucleotides match TRBD1. This receptor was taken from a boy younger than 10 in good health and CMV-seronegative. The sequenced sample consisted of PBMCs. The CDR3 region has the DNA TGTGCCAGCCGGACAGGGCTTAGCACAGATACGCAGTATTTT. It is translated as CASRTGLSTDTQYF.